This TCR beta chain was captured in a study of technical replicates of blood from a few donors. Method: immunoSEQ multiplex PCR; TCRdb's copy keeps in-frame clones and lacks some. This table has tens of thousands of clones, 96% appearing once. Germline values: CDR1 SGHTA, CDR2 FQGNSA. V dropped 1 base and J dropped 0 bases, with 4 bases sitting between them. CDR3 length: 13 residues. The specimen sequenced was T cells isolated from PBMCs. The sequence was obtained from a human donor in good health. The gene calls are TRBV7-2 and TRBJ2-7; no clear D. For the CDR3, the DNA is TGTGCCAGCAGCTTAGACGGCTCCTACGAGCAGTACTTC. Encoded protein: CASSLDGSYEQYF.